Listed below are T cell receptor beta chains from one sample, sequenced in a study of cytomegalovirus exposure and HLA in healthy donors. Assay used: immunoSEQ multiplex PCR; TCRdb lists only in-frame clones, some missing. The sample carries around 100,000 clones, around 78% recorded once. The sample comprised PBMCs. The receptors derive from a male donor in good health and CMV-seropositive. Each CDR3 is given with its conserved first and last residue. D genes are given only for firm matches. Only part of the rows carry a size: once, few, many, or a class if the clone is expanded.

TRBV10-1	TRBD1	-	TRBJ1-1	TGCGCCAGCAGTGAAAAGGGACAGGGATGCACTGAAGCTTTCTTT	CASSEKGQGCTEAFF
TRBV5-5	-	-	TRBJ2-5	TGTGCCAGCAGCTTGGTAGGCGGCGGGTGGGAGACCCAGTACTTC	CASSLVGGGWETQYF
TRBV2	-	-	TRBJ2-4	TGTGCCAGCAGTGAAAGTGGCAGGGCGTTGGACATTCAGTACTTC	CASSESGRALDIQYF
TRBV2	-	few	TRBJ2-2	TGTGCCAGCACCACCGGGACCGGGGAGCTGTTTTTT	CASTTGTGELFF
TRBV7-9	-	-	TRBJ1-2	TGTGCCAGCAGCTCCGACTTTTTGAACTATGGCTACACCTTC	CASSSDFLNYGYTF
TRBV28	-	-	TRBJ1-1	TGTGCCAGCAGTCCTGGAGGCGTGAACACTGAAGCTTTCTTT	CASSPGGVNTEAFF
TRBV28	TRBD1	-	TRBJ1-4	TGTGCCATCAGAAACTCAGGGGGCTGGAATGAAAAACTGTTTTTT	CAIRNSGGWNEKLFF
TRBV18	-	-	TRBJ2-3	TGTGCCAGCTCAACTAGCACAGATACGCAGTATTTT	CASSTSTDTQYF
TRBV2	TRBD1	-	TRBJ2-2	TGTGCCAGCTCGGGACAGGGGGCTGTCGGGGAGCTGTTTTTT	CASSGQGAVGELFF
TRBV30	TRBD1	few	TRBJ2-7	TGTGCCCTCCACACCGGGACAGGGGGGCTTGGCGAGCAGTACTTC	CALHTGTGGLGEQYF
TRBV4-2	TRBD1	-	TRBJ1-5	TGTGCCAGCAGCCAAGAAGGGACAGGGGGGTTCCCTCAGCCCCAGCATTTT	CASSQEGTGGFPQPQHF
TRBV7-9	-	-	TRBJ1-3	TGTGCCAGTCTCCTAAACTCTGGAAACACCATATATTTT	CASLLNSGNTIYF
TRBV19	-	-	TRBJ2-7	TGTGCCAGTAGTACAGTGCCAGGCTACGAGCAGTACTTC	CASSTVPGYEQYF
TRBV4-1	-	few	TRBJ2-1	TGCGCCAGCAGCCAAGACGGGAACGATGAGCAGTTCTTC	CASSQDGNDEQFF